Shown below are 18 T cell receptor beta chains from a single sample sequenced in a study of cytomegalovirus exposure and HLA in healthy donors. PCR involved 60 Vbeta and 13 Jbeta primers. The data were produced by immunoSEQ multiplex PCR, yet TCRdb's version contains in-frame clones alone and is incomplete. This sample's table has roughly 50,000 clones. The sample taken for sequencing was PBMCs. These TCRs come from a woman between 35 and 50 years old in good health and CMV-seronegative.

The chain is built from TRBV7-9 and TRBJ1-2; D remains ambiguous. V was trimmed by 7 bases and J by 8 bases, leaving 17 bases between them. This CDR3 is 13 amino acids long. CDR1 and CDR2 (germline): SEHNR, FQNEAQ (reference sequence). CDR3 in DNA: TGTGCCAGCACAAACACGGGGTCATTCGGCTACACCTTC. It translates to CASTNTGSFGYTF.

This sequence joins TRBV15 and TRBJ2-7, with 12 nucleotides matching TRBD2. Germline V lookup: CDR1 LNHNV, CDR2 YYDKDF (reference sequence). The CDR3 sequence is 15 residues long. V lost 3 bases, J lost 6 bases, and 6 bases stayed unmatched. The chain's CDR3 is CATSSMTSGSIEQYF. CDR3 bases: TGTGCCACCAGCAGTATGACTAGCGGGAGTATCGAGCAGTACTTC.

V usage is TRBV7-8 and J usage is TRBJ2-1, with D possibly matching TRBD2 (7 bases). In germline, CDR1 is SGHVS, CDR2 FQNEAQ. V lost 5 bases and J 4 bases, leaving 15 bases between the germline ends. The CDR3 extends over 15 amino acids. The CDR3 DNA follows: TGTGCCAGCAGCCCCGGGGGGCGGGGGTACAATGAGCAGTTCTTC. Its translation is CASSPGGRGYNEQFF.

The rearrangement uses TRBV5-4 and TRBJ1-1; 8 positions agree with TRBD1. With V trimmed by 4 bases and J by 7 bases, 6 bases remained unmatched. In germline, CDR1 is SGHNT, CDR2 YYREEE (reference sequence). The CDR3 has 13 amino acids. The CDR3 region is CASSLTDRVEAFF. Here the CDR3 DNA reads TGTGCCAGCAGCCTCACGGACAGGGTTGAAGCTTTCTTT.

The rearrangement uses TRBV2 and TRBJ1-2; 7 bases match TRBD1. Trimming at V came to 5 bases and at J to 3 bases, leaving 9 bases not matched to a gene. Per the germline V gene, CDR1 is SNHLY and CDR2 is FYNNEI. This CDR3 comprises 15 residues. CDR3 sequence: CASSPLRDRHYGYTF. The CDR3 DNA follows: TGTGCCAGCAGTCCCCTCCGGGACAGACACTATGGCTACACCTTC.

The V and J genes are TRBV7-8 and TRBJ1-5; 7 bases agree with TRBD1. V gave up 5 bases and J gave up 7 bases; unmatched junction bases: 11. Germline V gene lookup returns CDR1 SGHVS and CDR2 FQNEAQ. The CDR3 totals 15 residues. The CDR3 nucleotides read TGTGCCAGCAGCGTTGAGGACAGGCAGTACCAGCCCCAGCATTTT. This gives the protein CASSVEDRQYQPQHF.

The gene calls are TRBV6-6 and TRBJ2-7, with unresolved D. V lost 3 bases and J 2 bases, leaving 8 bases between the germline ends. This CDR3 has 13 residues. Germline V gives CDR1 MNHNY, CDR2 SVGAGI (reference sequence). CDR3 bases: TGTGCCAGCAGTTATGGAGTCGCCTACGAGCAGTACTTC. This codes for CASSYGVAYEQYF.

The V and J genes are TRBV4-1 and TRBJ2-7; maybe TRBD2 (7 bases). The CDR3 runs to 16 residues. The germline V gene encodes CDR1 MGHRA and CDR2 YSYEKL. V lost 0 bases, J lost 6 bases, and 18 bases lay in between. CDR3: CASSQDVGGGLGEQYF. CDR3 in DNA: TGCGCCAGCAGCCAAGATGTGGGAGGGGGACTTGGCGAGCAGTACTTC.

The chain uses TRBV5-1 and TRBJ2-1, with TRBD2 matching over 10 bases. Germline CDR1 is SGHRS and CDR2 is YFSETQ. This CDR3 comprises 17 residues. V shed 0 bases and J 3 bases; nucleotides not matched to a gene: 6. CDR3 nucleotide sequence: TGCGCCAGCAGCTTGGGTAGCGGGGGGCGACACTACAATGAGCAGTTCTTC. It translates to CASSLGSGGRHYNEQFF.

This chain connects TRBV6-6 to TRBJ1-5; TRBD1 might be the D (6 bases). The CDR3 consists of 14 residues. V was pared by 6 bases and J by 2 bases, with 11 bases between. The germline V gene encodes CDR1 MNHNY and CDR2 SVGAGI (reference sequence). The CDR3 nucleotides are TGTGCCAGCAGGAGCAGACAGGGCAATCAGCCCCAGCATTTT. Protein: CASRSRQGNQPQHF.

The chain carries TRBV29-1 and TRBJ2-7, with TRBD2 matching over 11 bases. This CDR3 has 14 residues. V lost 7 bases, J lost 5 bases, and 10 bases stayed unmatched. The germline gives CDR1 SQVTM, CDR2 ANQGSEA. CDR3 sequence: CSAQISGRVNEQYF. DNA for the CDR3: TGCAGCGCCCAAATTAGCGGGAGGGTGAACGAGCAGTACTTC.

This chain uses TRBV7-9 with TRBJ2-7; 8 positions match TRBD1. V was clipped by 2 bases and J by 6 bases; unmatched bases: 6. The CDR3 spans 14 residues. The V gene's germline CDR1 is SEHNR and CDR2 FQNEAQ (reference sequence). The CDR3 is CASSLLQGVSEQYF. CDR3 DNA: TGTGCCAGCAGCTTACTACAGGGGGTTAGCGAGCAGTACTTC.

The chain uses TRBV21-1 and TRBJ2-3; the table names TRBD2, a call not compared with the DNA. TRBV21-1 is noted as a pseudogene. The CDR3 totals 13 residues. CDR3 sequence: CAKDYSITDTQYF. Written as DNA, the CDR3 is TGTGCCAAAGACTACTCGATCACAGATACGCAGTATTTT.

J is TRBJ2-2 and V is TRBV2; weak D call: TRBD2 (6 bases). Germline V gives CDR1 SNHLY, CDR2 FYNNEI. The CDR3 sequence is 17 residues long. Deletions cut 2 bases from V and 0 bases from J, with 13 bases between. The CDR3 sequence: CASSESPSDANTGELFF. Written as DNA, the CDR3 is TGTGCCAGCAGTGAATCCCCTAGCGACGCGAACACCGGGGAGCTGTTTTTT.

The chain carries TRBV5-1 and TRBJ1-2, with 9 bases matching TRBD1. V lost 4 bases and J lost 2; bases outside the gene matches: 12. CDR3 length equals 17 residues. Germline loops: CDR1 SGHRS, CDR2 YFSETQ. The CDR3 nucleotides read TGCGCCAGCAGCCCCCTGGAGGGGACAGGGAGAAACTATGGCTACACCTTC. This translates into CASSPLEGTGRNYGYTF.

This chain links TRBV4-1 with TRBJ1-2; TRBD1 is a possible D gene (6 bases). The CDR3 covers 15 residues. The germline V gene encodes CDR1 MGHRA and CDR2 YSYEKL. V was shortened by 1 base and J by 1 base, with 10 bases between the two germline ends. The CDR3 here is CASSQVTDSNYGYTF. CDR3 bases: TGCGCCAGCAGCCAAGTAACGGACAGTAACTATGGCTACACCTTC.

The chain carries TRBV25-1 and TRBJ2-7, with no clear D. The CDR3 loop spans 12 amino acids. Germline V lookup: CDR1 MGHDK, CDR2 SYGVNS. V dropped 0 bases and J dropped 4 bases, with 4 bases sitting between them. CDR3 residues: CASSEYLYEQYF. The DNA for the CDR3 is TGTGCCAGCAGTGAATACCTATACGAGCAGTACTTC.

DNA for the CDR3: TGTGCCAGCAGTCCTCTAATTCACTTCGAGCAGTACTTC. Translating gives CASSPLIHFEQYF. The chain employs TRBV6-5 and TRBJ2-7; D is unclear. V shed 5 bases and J shed 6 bases, with 14 bases lying between them. Germline V gives CDR1 MNHEY, CDR2 SVGAGI. This CDR3 spans 13 amino acids.